The 24 T cell receptor beta chains in this list originate from one sample, sequenced in a study of blood T cell repertoires in COVID-19. Assay used: immunoSEQ multiplex PCR; TCRdb lists only in-frame clones, some missing. The repertoire holds some 190,000 clones, with around 80% as singletons. The material sequenced was PBMCs or T cells enriched from blood (not recorded which). The receptors were gathered from a man aged 25 to 45 with acute COVID-19.

This chain uses TRBV19 with TRBJ2-1; a possible D gene is TRBD1 (5 bases). This CDR3 is built from 18 residues. The V and J ends lost 3 bases and 0 bases respectively, with 18 bases between them. The germline V gene has CDR1 LNHDA and CDR2 SQIVND (reference sequence). CDR3 bases: TGTGCCAGTAGTATTGGAGCAGGGTCGAGGATCTCCTACAATGAGCAGTTCTTC. Amino acid sequence: CASSIGAGSRISYNEQFF.

The rearrangement joins TRBV19 to TRBJ2-2, with TRBD1 matching over 10 bases. V gave up 11 bases and J gave up 1 base; unmatched junction bases: 10. This CDR3 has 16 amino acids. Looked up from germline, CDR1 is LNHDA and CDR2 is SQIVND (reference sequence). As DNA, the CDR3 is TGTGCCGGCGGGACAGGGGCGCTCGGGAACACCGGGGAGCTGTTTTTT. Its protein product is CAGGTGALGNTGELFF.

The CDR3 here is CASSEKGRSPLHF. The CDR3 DNA is TGTGCCAGCAGTGAAAAGGGGCGTTCACCCCTCCACTTT. The genes are TRBV6-1 and TRBJ1-6; tentatively, D is TRBD1 (5 bases). V shed 2 bases and J shed 9 bases, with 8 bases lying between them. The CDR3 has 13 residues. Germline V gene sequence: CDR1 MNHNS, CDR2 SASEGT.

This clone was picked up a small number of times. The rearrangement joins TRBV6-2 or TRBV6-3 to TRBJ1-5; D perhaps matches TRBD1 (5 bases). Germline V lookup: CDR1 MNHEY, CDR2 SVGEGT. The CDR3 spans 15 residues. V shed 0 bases and J shed 5 bases, with 11 bases lying between them. The chain's CDR3 is CASSYSTSGYQPQHF. CDR3 coding DNA: TGTGCCAGCAGTTACTCGACTTCAGGGTATCAGCCCCAGCATTTT.

This clone was picked up one time. V is TRBV28 and J is TRBJ1-1; maybe TRBD1 (6 bases). The CDR3 length is 14 residues. Germline lookup yields CDR1 MDHEN and CDR2 SYDVKM. Trimming took 2 bases from V and 4 from J, leaving 11 bases between them. The chain's CDR3 is CASSLVGGSTEAFF. The CDR3 region has the DNA TGTGCCAGCAGTTTAGTAGGGGGAAGCACTGAAGCTTTCTTT.

The V gene is TRBV5-6, the J gene TRBJ2-5; TRBD1 matches 12 bases. This CDR3 is 16 amino acids long. Germline V gene lookup returns CDR1 SGHDT and CDR2 YYEEEE. Trimming cost V 3 bases and J 4 bases; bases outside gene matches: 7. The CDR3 region is CASSYKGQGALETQYF. Here the CDR3 DNA reads TGTGCCAGCAGCTATAAGGGACAGGGGGCGTTAGAGACCCAGTACTTC.

This chain joins TRBV2 and TRBJ2-3, with 7 bases that match TRBD2. There are 16 residues in the CDR3. The trim removed 1 base at V and 5 bases at J, leaving 9 bases unmatched. Germline lookup yields CDR1 SNHLY and CDR2 FYNNEI. CDR3 sequence reads: CASSEGWLAEVDTQYF. For the CDR3, the DNA is TGTGCCAGCAGTGAAGGGTGGCTAGCGGAGGTAGATACGCAGTATTTT.

V gene TRBV5-5 combines with J gene TRBJ2-5, with D hard to call. The CDR3 covers 11 residues. V lost 4 bases, J lost 5 bases, and 6 bases lay in between. Germline V gene sequence: CDR1 SGHKS, CDR2 YYEKEE (reference sequence). CDR3 residues: CASSPGETQYF. As DNA, the CDR3 is TGTGCCAGCAGCCCCGGGGAGACCCAGTACTTC.

This clone came up once. The chain carries TRBV27 and TRBJ1-1, with D tentatively TRBD1 (6 bases). Trimming took off 6 bases at V and 5 bases at J, with 28 bases between the two ends. Per the germline V gene, CDR1 is MNHEY and CDR2 is SMNVEV (reference sequence). This CDR3 is 18 amino acids long. CDR3 sequence: CASSSRIGQGSPRTEAFF. The CDR3, as DNA: TGTGCCAGCAGCTCACGAATCGGTCAGGGGTCCCCGAGGACTGAAGCTTTCTTT.

The chain recombines TRBV4-1 with TRBJ1-2; maybe TRBD1 (5 bases). Trimming took 3 bases from V and 2 from J, leaving 10 bases between them. Germline assignment: CDR1 MGHRA and CDR2 YSYEKL. The CDR3 contains 14 residues. The CDR3 coding sequence is TGCGCCAGCAGCCACGGGGGGACCAACTATGGCTACACCTTC. This encodes CASSHGGTNYGYTF.

This chain uses TRBV3-1 (or the pseudogene TRBV3-2) with TRBJ2-3, with D uncertain. This CDR3 has 12 residues. The germline CDR1 and CDR2 sequences are LGHDT and YNNKEL (reference sequence). V was shortened by 2 bases and J by 6 bases, with 6 bases between the two germline ends. The CDR3 DNA follows: TGTGCCAGCAGCCAAAGAGTTGATACGCAGTATTTT. It is translated as CASSQRVDTQYF.

The J gene is TRBJ1-1, the V gene TRBV7-9; the match to TRBD1 covers 7 bases. V gave up 3 bases and J gave up 6 bases; unmatched junction bases: 4. Germline V gives CDR1 SEHNR, CDR2 FQNEAQ (reference sequence). This CDR3 comprises 13 residues. CDR3 sequence reads: CASSFRQGAEAFF. The CDR3 region has the DNA TGTGCCAGCAGCTTCCGACAGGGTGCTGAAGCTTTCTTT.

The V call is TRBV5-1, the J call TRBJ1-2; 9 positions match TRBD1. The germline V gene encodes CDR1 SGHRS and CDR2 YFSETQ. The V and J ends lost 1 base and 6 bases, in that order; junction bases with no gene match: 7. CDR3 length: 15 residues. CDR3 in amino acids: CASSLYRGQMDGYTF. The CDR3, as DNA: TGCGCCAGCAGCTTGTACAGGGGGCAGATGGATGGCTACACCTTC.

The V and J genes are TRBV5-5 and TRBJ2-3; D gene ambiguous. The germline gives CDR1 SGHKS, CDR2 YYEKEE (reference sequence). Trimming cost V 4 bases and J 0 bases, with 18 bases left between them. This CDR3 region has 17 residues. CDR3 nucleotide sequence: TGTGCCAGCAGCCCTTATCAGGTAACATCTAGCACAGATACGCAGTATTTT. This sequence encodes CASSPYQVTSSTDTQYF.

The sample holds a few counts of this clone. The J gene is TRBJ1-5, the V gene TRBV19; 7 bases agree with TRBD1. J gave up 3 bases and V 5 bases, and 4 bases lay outside the gene matches. CDR3 length: 14 amino acids. Germline CDR1 reads LNHDA; CDR2 reads SQIVND (reference sequence). CDR3 in amino acids: CASSLGTVNQPQHF. The DNA for the CDR3 is TGTGCCAGTAGTCTGGGGACAGTCAATCAGCCCCAGCATTTT.

This clone was detected only a few times. This sequence joins TRBV9 and TRBJ1-2, with TRBD1 matching over 8 bases. Per the germline V gene, CDR1 is SGDLS and CDR2 is YYNGEE. The CDR3 covers 15 residues. V lost 2 bases to trimming and J lost 6 bases; unmatched junction nucleotides: 9. The CDR3 loop is CASSVSRQGMDGYTF. The CDR3 DNA follows: TGTGCCAGCAGCGTTTCCAGACAGGGGATGGATGGCTACACCTTC.

The rearrangement joins TRBV4-2 to TRBJ2-3, with a possible D match to TRBD2 (6 bases). CDR3 length: 14 residues. V was pared by 6 bases and J by 0 bases, with 10 bases between. Germline loops: CDR1 LGHNA, CDR2 YNFKEQ. The CDR3 loop is CASSGGKSTDTQYF. The CDR3 nucleotides are TGTGCCAGCAGTGGAGGGAAAAGCACAGATACGCAGTATTTT.

The chain couples TRBV10-2 to TRBJ1-1; D not certain. The ends were cut back, 5 bases at V and 7 bases at J, with 8 bases in the middle. This CDR3 comprises 11 residues. Per germline, CDR1 WSHSY and CDR2 SAAADI. CDR3 DNA: TGCGCCAGCAGTCTAGAGGGTGAAGCTTTCTTT. Its protein is CASSLEGEAFF.

DNA of the CDR3: TGCAGCGTTGTATTGGGGGCGTACACTGAAGCTTTCTTT. Residues: CSVVLGAYTEAFF. V gene TRBV29-1 combines with J gene TRBJ1-1; a possible D gene is TRBD1 (6 bases). Trimming pared 4 bases from V and 3 bases from J, leaving 12 bases between. The CDR3 sequence is 13 residues long. Germline V gene data show CDR1 as SQVTM and CDR2 as ANQGSEA.

J is TRBJ1-2 and V is TRBV11-3, with 9 bases fitting TRBD1. The CDR3 length is 16 residues. V was pared by 6 bases and J by 0 bases, with 8 bases of the junction left unmatched. Germline loops: CDR1 SGHNT, CDR2 YENEEA. CDR3 coding DNA: TGTGCCAGCAGGGGACAGGGAAGCGGACCTAACTATGGCTACACCTTC. Protein: CASRGQGSGPNYGYTF.

The chain uses TRBV27 and TRBJ2-7; possibly TRBD1 for D (5 bases). The CDR3 has 15 amino acids. Germline CDR1 and CDR2: MNHEY and SMNVEV (reference sequence). Trimming cost V 5 bases and J 3 bases, with 17 bases left between them. The CDR3 nucleotides read TGTGCCAGCAGTGTCCGAGTGGGTCAGGGCTACGAGCAGTACTTC. Amino acids: CASSVRVGQGYEQYF.

The chain uses TRBV9 and TRBJ1-6, with TRBD1 as a possible D gene (6 bases). This CDR3 is 17 amino acids long. The V end was cut by 3 bases, the J end by 1 base, with 14 bases between. Germline CDR1 SGDLS, CDR2 YYNGEE. The CDR3 protein is CASSDWEGVSYNSPLHF. The CDR3 DNA reads TGTGCCAGCAGCGACTGGGAGGGGGTTTCCTATAATTCACCCCTCCACTTT.

The V gene is TRBV4-2, the J gene TRBJ2-7, with D uncertain. V was cut by 1 base and J by 0 bases, with 7 bases left in between. Looked up from germline, CDR1 is LGHNA and CDR2 is YNFKEQ. The CDR3 sequence is 14 residues long. The CDR3 sequence is CASSQGAGSYEQYF. The CDR3 bases are TGTGCCAGCAGCCAAGGGGCAGGCTCCTACGAGCAGTACTTC.

This chain links TRBV3-1 (or the pseudogene TRBV3-2) with TRBJ1-2; D is perhaps TRBD1 (5 bases). CDR3 length: 13 amino acids. Germline CDR1 reads LGHDT; CDR2 reads YNNKEL (reference sequence). V lost 5 bases and J lost 8, with 15 bases in between. CDR3 in DNA: TGTGCCAGCAGCTTCCGACAGTCGGAAGGCTACACCTTC. This encodes CASSFRQSEGYTF.